These 6 T cell receptor beta chains were all obtained from the same sample, sequenced in a study of human T cells and chemical hapten exposure. TCRdb re-derived calls from the RACE reads in MiXCR, one entry per CDR3 protein. Among nearly 350,000 distinct CDR3 sequences listed, under 8% were seen once. Time point specified: patch test 1, 2 weeks after DPC sensitization. Sample treatment: therapeutic diphenylcyclopropenone sensitization with weekly scalp DPC. The sample was whole blood, taken in connection with sensitization to the hapten diphenylcyclopropenone (DPC). These receptors were taken from a woman younger than 35 with alopecia areata. Some clones in this sample may be carry-over from other donors' samples.

The CDR3 coding sequence is TGCGCCAGCAGCCCGGCGGTAGGGTACGAGCAGTACTTC. The encoded protein is CASSPAVGYEQYF. V usage is TRBV4-3 and J usage is TRBJ2-7; unclear D gene. The CDR3 covers 13 residues. In germline, CDR1 is LGHNA, CDR2 YSLEER. V dropped 4 bases and J dropped 4 bases, with 11 bases sitting between them.

This chain connects TRBV6-5 to TRBJ1-1; tentatively, D is TRBD1 (5 bases). Germline V gene data show CDR1 as MNHEY and CDR2 as SVGAGI. V was shortened by 5 bases and J by 3 bases, with 10 bases between the two germline ends. The CDR3 length is 13 residues. Here the CDR3 reads CASSRSGYTEAFF. DNA for the CDR3: TGTGCCAGCAGTCGTTCAGGGTACACTGAAGCTTTCTTT.

This chain joins TRBV6-5 and TRBJ2-5, with a tentative D call TRBD2 (6 bases). CDR1 is MNHEY, CDR2 SVGAGI, per germline. V lost 0 bases, J lost 5 bases, and 13 bases lay in between. The CDR3 covers 15 residues. The CDR3 DNA reads as TGTGCCAGCAGTTACTCATTGACTAGTAGGGAGACCCAGTACTTC. It encodes CASSYSLTSRETQYF.

The chain is built from TRBV20-1 and TRBJ1-3; a possible D gene is TRBD1 (6 bases). The V gene's germline CDR1 is DFQATT and CDR2 SNEGSKA (reference sequence). This CDR3 is built from 14 residues. Trimming shortened V by 1 base and J by 0 bases, and 7 bases separated the two germline ends. CDR3 sequence (DNA): TGCAGTGCTAGAGTACAGGGCTCTGGAAACACCATATATTTT. It yields the protein CSARVQGSGNTIYF.

This chain uses TRBV12-3 or TRBV12-4 with TRBJ2-7, with D possibly TRBD2 on 6 matching bases. Trimming cost V 3 bases and J 9 bases, with 18 bases left between them. The CDR3 has 14 amino acids. The CDR3 coding sequence is TGTGCCAGCAGTTTGGAGGGGCACGCCCTGAGGCAGTACTTC. As protein: CASSLEGHALRQYF.

The chain combines TRBV12-3 or TRBV12-4 with TRBJ1-4; D uncertain. The V end lost 5 bases, the J end lost 2 bases, and 12 bases lay between the germline ends. CDR3 length: 15 residues. CDR3 sequence reads: CASSPPDWTNEKLFF. DNA for the CDR3: TGTGCCAGCAGTCCCCCCGATTGGACTAATGAAAAACTGTTTTTT.